The clone carrying this T cell receptor beta chain appeared a few times. TCRdb itself ran the 5' RACE reads through MiXCR, one entry per CDR3 protein. The sample lists roughly 120,000 distinct CDR3 sequences, under 15% occurring once. This record belongs to a study of early T cells in non-severe SARS-CoV-2 infection. This TCR was sampled from an adult who was a healthcare worker with PCR-confirmed SARS-CoV-2 infection or an uninfected control (not recorded which). Sequences were obtained from whole blood.

CDR3 sequence reads: CATSDPGDTQYF. In DNA form, the CDR3 reads TGTGCCACCAGTGACCCCGGAGATACGCAGTATTTT. The gene calls are TRBV24-1 and TRBJ2-3; D remains ambiguous. The CDR3 runs 12 residues. Germline V gene lookup returns CDR1 KGHDR and CDR2 SFDVKD. Between the trimmed V and J ends, which lost 4 bases and 5 bases, there was a span of 6 bases.